This record looks at one T cell receptor (beta chain) sequence and its context. Its antigen is unknown. This specimen belongs to a study of shared clonotypes between healthy human individuals. Study as a whole: CD4 naive and CD4 memory each took three plates per donor, while CD8 naive took two and CD8 memory one.

V was pared by 0 bases and J by 5 bases, with 11 bases between. CDR3 size: 15 residues. CDR1 is SGHAT and CDR2 is FQNNGV in the germline V gene. The protocol was immunoSEQ multiplex PCR, while the TCRdb copy is restricted to in-frame clones and leaves out a portion. The sample lists over a million clones; around 97% were seen once. Findings of the study overall: Sampling included only blood; tissue repertoires likely differ. Memory subsets generally showed smaller estimated richness than naive subsets did. Non-shared clonotypes displayed generation probabilities falling below those of clonotypes present in all four donors.

Material for sequencing was naive CD4+ T cells sorted from blood. Specified subset: CD45RA+ positively selected. The rearrangement joins TRBV11-2 to TRBJ2-1, with D hard to call. This clonotype originated in a man aged 25 to 40 in good health. CDR3 nucleotide sequence: TGTGCCAGCAGCTTAGATGCGTTCGTAAACAATGAGCAGTTCTTC. Encoded protein: CASSLDAFVNNEQFF.